These 10 T cell receptor beta chains share one sample of origin, sequenced in a study of cytomegalovirus exposure and HLA in healthy donors. The PCR employed 60 Vbeta primers together with 13 Jbeta primers. Method: immunoSEQ multiplex PCR; TCRdb's copy keeps in-frame clones and lacks some. The data show 120,000 to 150,000 clones, roughly 75% seen once. Material for sequencing was PBMCs. These receptors all come from a man aged 35 to 55 in good health and CMV-seropositive.

V usage is TRBV2 and J usage is TRBJ2-3; 12 bases are shared with TRBD2. The V gene end was trimmed by 6 bases and the J gene end by 6 bases; junction bases not matched to a gene: 7. Germline V gene data show CDR1 as SNHLY and CDR2 as FYNNEI. This CDR3 region has 15 residues. CDR3 coding DNA: TGTGCCAGCAGGAGACTAGCGGGAGAGTTGGATACGCAGTATTTT. This encodes CASRRLAGELDTQYF.

In its sample, this clone was seen a few times. This chain's CDR3 is CSVVGAASGGGTQYF. In nucleotides, the CDR3 is TGCAGCGTTGTGGGGGCGGCTAGCGGGGGAGGAACCCAGTACTTC. The chain uses TRBV29-1 and TRBJ2-5; 10 bases fit TRBD2. The ends lost 4 bases at V and 8 bases at J; junction bases unmatched: 13. Germline assignment: CDR1 SQVTM and CDR2 ANQGSEA. CDR3 length: 15 residues. The variable domain in full, completed from reference TRBV29-1 and TRBJ2-5, reads SAVISQKPSRDICQRGTSLTIQCQVDSQVTMMFWYRQQPGQSLTLIATANQGSEATYESGFVIDKFPISRPNLTFSTLTVSNMSPEDSSIYLCSVVGAASGGGTQYFGPGTRLLVL.

This sequence joins TRBV5-1 and TRBJ2-5; 11 nucleotides match TRBD1. Germline assignment: CDR1 SGHRS and CDR2 YFSETQ. Germline trimming cut 7 bases from V and 11 bases from J; bases unmatched to any gene: 10. The CDR3 covers 13 residues. CDR3 coding DNA: TGCGCCAGCGGGTTAGGGACAGGGGGGGAGCAGTACTTC. Its translation: CASGLGTGGEQYF.

This clone has only one observation. V and J are TRBV29-1 and TRBJ2-2; TRBD1 matches 7 bases. The germline gives CDR1 SQVTM, CDR2 ANQGSEA. The V gene end was trimmed by 6 bases and the J gene end by 4 bases; junction bases not matched to a gene: 14. The CDR3 is 16 amino acids. The CDR3, as DNA: TGCAGCGTGGGGGTCTGGACAGGCGGCGGCACCGGGGAGCTGTTTTTT. This gives the protein CSVGVWTGGGTGELFF.

The chain joins TRBV6-1 to TRBJ1-1; D is perhaps TRBD1 (5 bases). V was cut by 2 bases and J by 2 bases, with 9 bases left in between. Germline-derived CDR1 and CDR2 are MNHNS and SASEGT. There are 14 residues in the CDR3. CDR3 DNA sequence: TGTGCCAGCAGTGAACGGGGGAGAAACACTGAAGCTTTCTTT. This encodes CASSERGRNTEAFF.

This chain uses TRBV7-8 with TRBJ1-2; 8 bases are a match to TRBD1. The CDR3 contains 14 residues. V gave up 4 bases and J gave up 3 bases; unmatched junction bases: 4. CDR1 SGHVS and CDR2 FQNEAQ come from the germline V gene. CDR3 sequence: CASSSGGSHYGYTF. CDR3 DNA: TGTGCCAGCAGCTCAGGGGGCAGCCACTATGGCTACACCTTC.

This clone appeared a single time. The V gene is TRBV9, the J gene TRBJ2-1; 11 bases map to TRBD2. The CDR3 is 17 amino acids. The V gene end was trimmed by 3 bases and the J gene end by 10 bases; junction bases not matched to a gene: 15. The V gene's germline CDR1 is SGDLS and CDR2 YYNGEE. The CDR3 spells CASSEGTGTSGTREQFF. The CDR3 DNA reads TGTGCCAGCAGCGAGGGGACCGGGACTAGCGGAACCCGGGAGCAGTTCTTC. Filled out from reference TRBV9 and TRBJ2-1, the complete variable domain reads DSGVTQTPKHLITATGQRVTLRCSPRSGDLSVYWYQQSLDQGLQFLIQYYNGEERAKGNILERFSAQQFPDLHSELNLSSLELGDSALYFCASSEGTGTSGTREQFFGPGTRLTVL.

The count of this clone is one. This chain joins TRBV5-6 and TRBJ2-7, with 11 bases identical to TRBD1. The CDR3 length is 14 residues. Germline trimming cut 3 bases from V and 3 bases from J; bases unmatched to any gene: 2. Looked up from germline, CDR1 is SGHDT and CDR2 is YYEEEE. The CDR3 DNA follows: TGTGCCAGCAGCTACGGGACAGGGGGCTACGAGCAGTACTTC. Translated: CASSYGTGGYEQYF.

This clone came up a few times. The sample holds other DNA sequences that translate to the same CDR3. The chain combines TRBV6-4 with TRBJ2-7; 8 nucleotides align to TRBD2. The germline V gene encodes CDR1 MRHNA and CDR2 SNTAGT. The CDR3 is made up of 16 amino acids. CDR3 loop: CASLPGGTPDFLEQYF. DNA for the CDR3: TGTGCTAGCCTTCCGGGGGGGACACCTGATTTTTTAGAGCAGTACTTC.

The chain joins TRBV5-1 to TRBJ2-7, with 16 bases lining up with TRBD2. Looked up from germline, CDR1 is SGHRS and CDR2 is YFSETQ. This CDR3 comprises 15 residues. The V gene end was trimmed by 5 bases and the J gene end by 6 bases; junction bases not matched to a gene: 5. CDR3 sequence reads: CASRSGLAGGSEQYF. CDR3 bases: TGCGCCAGCAGATCGGGACTAGCGGGAGGGAGCGAGCAGTACTTC.